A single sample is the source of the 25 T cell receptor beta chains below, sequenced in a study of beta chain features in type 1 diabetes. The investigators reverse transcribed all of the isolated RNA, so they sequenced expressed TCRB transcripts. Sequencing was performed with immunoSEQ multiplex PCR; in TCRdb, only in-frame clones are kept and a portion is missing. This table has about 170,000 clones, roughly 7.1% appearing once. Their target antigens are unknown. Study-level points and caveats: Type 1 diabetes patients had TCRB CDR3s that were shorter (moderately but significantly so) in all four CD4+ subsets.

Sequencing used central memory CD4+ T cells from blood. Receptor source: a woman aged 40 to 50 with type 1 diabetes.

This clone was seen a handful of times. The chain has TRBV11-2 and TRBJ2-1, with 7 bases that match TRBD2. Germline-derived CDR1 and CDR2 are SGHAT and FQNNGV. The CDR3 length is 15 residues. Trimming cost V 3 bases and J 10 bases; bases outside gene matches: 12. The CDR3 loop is CASSLPGLGRWEQFF. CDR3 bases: TGTGCCAGCAGCTTGCCAGGACTAGGGCGCTGGGAGCAGTTCTTC.

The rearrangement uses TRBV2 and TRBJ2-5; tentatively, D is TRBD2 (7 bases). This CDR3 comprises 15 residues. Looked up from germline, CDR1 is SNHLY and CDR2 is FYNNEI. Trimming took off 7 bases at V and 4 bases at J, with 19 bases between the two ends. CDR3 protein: CASKVGGAPRETQYF. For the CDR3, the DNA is TGTGCCAGCAAAGTGGGGGGGGCCCCCCGAGAGACCCAGTACTTC.

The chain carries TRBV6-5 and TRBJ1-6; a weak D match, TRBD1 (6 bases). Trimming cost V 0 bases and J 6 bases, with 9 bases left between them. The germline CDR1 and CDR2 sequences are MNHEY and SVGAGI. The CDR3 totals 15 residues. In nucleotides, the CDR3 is TGTGCCAGCAGTTACTCGGACAGCCTTAATTCACCCCTCCACTTT. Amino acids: CASSYSDSLNSPLHF.

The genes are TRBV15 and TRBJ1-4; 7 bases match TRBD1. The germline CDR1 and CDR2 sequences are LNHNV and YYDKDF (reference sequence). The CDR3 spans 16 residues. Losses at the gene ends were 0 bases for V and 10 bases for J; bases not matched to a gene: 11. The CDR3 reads CATSRDRLGQSAKLFF. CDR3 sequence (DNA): TGTGCCACCAGCAGAGATCGCTTGGGACAGTCCGCAAAACTGTTTTTT.

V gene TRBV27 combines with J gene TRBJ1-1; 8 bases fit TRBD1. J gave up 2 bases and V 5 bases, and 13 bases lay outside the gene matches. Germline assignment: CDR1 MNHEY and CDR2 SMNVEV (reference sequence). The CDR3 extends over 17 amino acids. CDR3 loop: CASSAWTGPLINTEAFF. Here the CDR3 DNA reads TGTGCCAGCAGTGCCTGGACAGGGCCATTAATTAACACTGAAGCTTTCTTT.

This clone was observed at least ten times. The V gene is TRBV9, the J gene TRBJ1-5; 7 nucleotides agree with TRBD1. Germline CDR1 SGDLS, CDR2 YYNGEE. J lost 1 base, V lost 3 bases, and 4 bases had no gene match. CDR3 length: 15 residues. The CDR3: CASSETGSSNQPQHF. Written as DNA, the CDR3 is TGTGCCAGCAGCGAGACAGGGTCGAGCAATCAGCCCCAGCATTTT.

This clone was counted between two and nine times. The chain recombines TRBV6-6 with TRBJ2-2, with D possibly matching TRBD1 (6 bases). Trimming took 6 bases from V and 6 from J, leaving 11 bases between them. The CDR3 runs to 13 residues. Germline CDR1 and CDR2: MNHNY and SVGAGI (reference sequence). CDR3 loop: CASRARGPGELFF. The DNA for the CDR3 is TGTGCCAGCAGAGCCAGGGGACCCGGGGAGCTGTTTTTT.

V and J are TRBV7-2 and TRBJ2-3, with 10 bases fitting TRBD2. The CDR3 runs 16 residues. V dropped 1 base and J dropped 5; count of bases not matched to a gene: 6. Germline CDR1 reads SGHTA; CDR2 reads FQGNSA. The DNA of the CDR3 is TGTGCCAGCAGCTTAGGGGCTAGCGGGAGAGGAGATACGCAGTATTTT. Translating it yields CASSLGASGRGDTQYF.

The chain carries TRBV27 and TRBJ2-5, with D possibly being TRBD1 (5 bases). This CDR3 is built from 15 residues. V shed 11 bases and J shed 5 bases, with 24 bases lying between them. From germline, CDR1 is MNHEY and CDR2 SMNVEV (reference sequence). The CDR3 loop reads CAGPFLRSKGETQYF. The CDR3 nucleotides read TGTGCCGGTCCTTTCTTACGGTCGAAGGGGGAGACCCAGTACTTC.

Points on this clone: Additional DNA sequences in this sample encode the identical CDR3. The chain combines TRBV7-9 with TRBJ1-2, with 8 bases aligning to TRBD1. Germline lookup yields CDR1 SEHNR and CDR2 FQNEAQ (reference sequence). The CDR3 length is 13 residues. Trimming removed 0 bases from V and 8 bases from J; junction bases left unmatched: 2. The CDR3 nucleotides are TGTGCCAGCAGCTTAGCCGACAGGGGAGGCTACACCTTC. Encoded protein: CASSLADRGGYTF.

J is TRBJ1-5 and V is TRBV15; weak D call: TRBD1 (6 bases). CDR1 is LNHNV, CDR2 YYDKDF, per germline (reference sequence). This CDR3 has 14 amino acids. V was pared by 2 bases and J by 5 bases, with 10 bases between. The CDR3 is CATSRTGQDQPQHF. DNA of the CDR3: TGTGCCACCAGCAGAACAGGGCAGGATCAGCCCCAGCATTTT.

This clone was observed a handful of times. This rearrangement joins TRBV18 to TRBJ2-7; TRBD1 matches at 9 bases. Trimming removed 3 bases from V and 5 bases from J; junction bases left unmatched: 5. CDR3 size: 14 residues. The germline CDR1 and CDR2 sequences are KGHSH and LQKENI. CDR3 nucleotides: TGTGCCAGCTCACCTGGGACAGGGATCAACGAGCAGTACTTC. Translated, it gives CASSPGTGINEQYF.

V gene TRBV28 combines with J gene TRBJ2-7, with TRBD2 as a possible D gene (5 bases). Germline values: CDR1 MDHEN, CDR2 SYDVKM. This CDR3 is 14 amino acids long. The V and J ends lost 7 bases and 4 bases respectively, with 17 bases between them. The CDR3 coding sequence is TGTGCCAGCATGGGCCCCTCCGGGGTATACGAGCAGTACTTC. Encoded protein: CASMGPSGVYEQYF.

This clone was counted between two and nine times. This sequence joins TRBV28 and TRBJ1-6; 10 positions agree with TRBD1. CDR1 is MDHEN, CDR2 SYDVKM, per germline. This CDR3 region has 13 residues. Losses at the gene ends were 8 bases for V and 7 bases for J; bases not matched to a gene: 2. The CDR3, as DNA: TGTGCCAGCCAGGGACAGGGGAATTCACCCCTCCACTTT. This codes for CASQGQGNSPLHF.

CDR3 coding DNA: TGCAGCGTCGACAGGGGCGGCTACGAGCAGTACTTC. Its protein is CSVDRGGYEQYF. The genes are TRBV29-1 and TRBJ2-7, with TRBD1 matching 8 bases. V shed 6 bases, J shed 3 bases, and the junction held 4 bases outside the gene matches. The CDR3 loop spans 12 amino acids. CDR1 is SQVTM, CDR2 ANQGSEA, per germline.

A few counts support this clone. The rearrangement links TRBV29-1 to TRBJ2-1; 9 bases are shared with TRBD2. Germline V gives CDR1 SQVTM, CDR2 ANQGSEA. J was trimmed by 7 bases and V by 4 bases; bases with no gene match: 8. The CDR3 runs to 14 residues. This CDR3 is CSVGLLAGGNEQFF. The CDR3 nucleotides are TGCAGCGTTGGATTACTAGCGGGCGGGAATGAGCAGTTCTTC.

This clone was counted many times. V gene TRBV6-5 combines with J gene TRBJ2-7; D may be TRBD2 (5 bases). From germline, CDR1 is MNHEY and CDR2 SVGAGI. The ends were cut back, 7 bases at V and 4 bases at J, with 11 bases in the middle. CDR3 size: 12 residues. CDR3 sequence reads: CASTGSRYEQYF. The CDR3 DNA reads TGTGCCAGCACGGGGTCCAGGTACGAGCAGTACTTC.

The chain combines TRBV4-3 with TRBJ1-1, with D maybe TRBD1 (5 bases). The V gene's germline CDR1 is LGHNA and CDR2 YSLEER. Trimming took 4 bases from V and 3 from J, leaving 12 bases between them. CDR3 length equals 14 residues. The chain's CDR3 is CASSLQGSDTEAFF. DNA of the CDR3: TGCGCCAGCAGCCTCCAGGGCTCGGACACTGAAGCTTTCTTT.

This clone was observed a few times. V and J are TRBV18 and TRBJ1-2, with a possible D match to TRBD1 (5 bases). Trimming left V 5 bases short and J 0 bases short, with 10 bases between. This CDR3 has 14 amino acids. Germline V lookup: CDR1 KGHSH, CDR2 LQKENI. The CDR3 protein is CASSRADTNYGYTF. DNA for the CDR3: TGTGCCAGCTCAAGGGCGGACACTAACTATGGCTACACCTTC.

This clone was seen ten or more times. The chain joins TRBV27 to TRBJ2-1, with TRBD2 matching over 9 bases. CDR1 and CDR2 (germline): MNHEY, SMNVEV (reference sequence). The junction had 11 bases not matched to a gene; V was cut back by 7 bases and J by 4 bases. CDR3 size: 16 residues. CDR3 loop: CASNPMSGGSYNEQFF. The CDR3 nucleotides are TGTGCCAGCAATCCCATGAGCGGGGGGTCGTACAATGAGCAGTTCTTC.

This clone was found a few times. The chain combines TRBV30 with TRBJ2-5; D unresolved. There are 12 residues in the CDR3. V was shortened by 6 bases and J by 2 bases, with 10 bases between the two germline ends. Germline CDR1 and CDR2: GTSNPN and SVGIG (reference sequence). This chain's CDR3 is CACARNQETQYF. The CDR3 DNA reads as TGTGCCTGTGCCAGGAATCAAGAGACCCAGTACTTC.

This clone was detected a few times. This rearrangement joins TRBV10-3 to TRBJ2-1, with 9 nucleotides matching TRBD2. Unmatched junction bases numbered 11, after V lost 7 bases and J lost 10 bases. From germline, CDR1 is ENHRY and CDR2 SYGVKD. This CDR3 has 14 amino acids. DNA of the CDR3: TGTGCCATCAATACCGGGACTAGCCCGCGGGAGCAGTTCTTC. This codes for CAINTGTSPREQFF.

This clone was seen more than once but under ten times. The CDR3 loop reads CASSTGGGGGEAFF. The CDR3 DNA reads as TGTGCCAGCAGTACCGGAGGGGGCGGTGGTGAAGCTTTCTTT. The chain links TRBV28 to TRBJ1-1, with 7 nucleotides matching TRBD1. Per germline, CDR1 MDHEN and CDR2 SYDVKM. V was clipped by 5 bases and J by 7 bases; unmatched bases: 10. CDR3 size: 14 residues.

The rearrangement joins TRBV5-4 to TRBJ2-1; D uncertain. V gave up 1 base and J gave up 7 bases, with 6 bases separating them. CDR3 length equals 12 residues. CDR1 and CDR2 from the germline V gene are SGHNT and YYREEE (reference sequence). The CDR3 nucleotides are TGTGCCAGCAGCTTGCCCCATAATGAGCAGTTCTTC. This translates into CASSLPHNEQFF.

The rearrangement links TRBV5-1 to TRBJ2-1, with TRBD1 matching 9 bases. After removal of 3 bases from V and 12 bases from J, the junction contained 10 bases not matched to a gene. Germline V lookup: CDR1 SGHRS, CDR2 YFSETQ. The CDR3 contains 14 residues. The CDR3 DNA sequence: TGCGCCAGCAGCTCCCGGGACAGGGAGCGAGGGCAGTTCTTC. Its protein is CASSSRDRERGQFF.